This TCR beta chain was identified during a study of T-cell reconstitution after alpha-beta-depleted transplantation in children. The CDR3 length is 12 residues. Germline V lookup: CDR1 PRHDT, CDR2 FYEKMQ (reference sequence). V lost 6 bases to trimming and J lost 3 bases, with 6 bases between them. Preparation of the TCRbeta library used unique molecular identifiers. TCRdb reanalysed the PCR reads using MiXCR and keeps one entry per CDR3 protein. The data contain roughly 340,000 distinct CDR3 sequences, around 15% of them singletons. The clonotype was recovered from a male patient aged 2-15 years who had a stem cell transplant for acute lymphoblastic leukemia, so the T cells may come from the graft donor. The material was PBMCs, mostly from graft donor cells, obtained 360 days after TCRalphabeta/CD19-depleted stem cell transplant. The chain carries TRBV13 and TRBJ1-5; D gene uncertain. CDR3 sequence (DNA): TGTGCCAGCAGTACCCTCAATCAGCCCCAGCATTTT. This gives the protein CASSTLNQPQHF.